Described below is a single TCR beta chain sequence and its context. This clone was found once. Its binding antigen is unknown. No base qualities exist here, and no much larger clone lies one base off it. In the germline V gene, CDR1 corresponds to MNHNS and CDR2 to SASEGT. V and J are trimmed by 6 bases and 4 bases, and the gene matches miss 5 bases of the junction. The CDR3 runs 14 amino acids, cysteine and phenylalanine included. The retained sequence is limited to the CDR3, 42 bases, with the frame set at the first base. The library was obtained by the immunoSEQ multiplex PCR assay. For the multiplex PCR, a mixture combining 60 forward primers for TCR Vbeta segments and 13 reverse primers for TCR Jbeta segments was used. A multiplex PCR assay on genomic DNA amplified the CDR3 region of rearranged TCR beta genes. The amplified TCR beta libraries were sequenced on the Illumina HiSeq System as 87-base-pair reads. In the source study's methods: A later analysis counted about 82 million unique TCR beta chains across the 550 to 700 repertoires, and about 10 million of these chains were shared by at least two donors. Raw reads were error-corrected and collapsed into unique sequences with a nearest-neighbor algorithm that merged closely related sequences to remove PCR and sequencing errors. V, D and J gene segments were assigned by aligning CDR3 sequences to IMGT reference sequences. Each retained sequence needed at least a six-nucleotide match to both a V gene segment and a J gene segment. Rearrangements were classified as productive when the CDR3 lacked stop codons and remained in frame with V and J, and all other rearrangements were classified as non-productive. Following IMGT convention, CDR3 was defined as the stretch from the second conserved V-encoded cysteine up to the conserved J-encoded phenylalanine. The earlier analysis of 587 of the donors excluded sequences that lacked an unambiguous match to a single V gene segment. An earlier analysis of 500 to 700 of the donors classified V segments as functional when productive rearrangements were above 56.7% and as segregating when the standard deviation between donors was above 5%. To diagnose cytomegalovirus status from the catalog of TCR beta chain sequences, a statistical classification framework was built. In a later analysis, TCR nucleotide sequences were compared against IMGT/GENE-DB human TR gene sequences so that V and J genes could be assigned. In a later analysis, CDR3 sequences and most-parsimonious VDJ recombination scenarios were assigned using the TCRdist pipeline. In a later analysis, every TCR beta chain was defined by the combination of its CDR3 amino acid sequence and its V-gene family, and reads without a unique V-gene family were dropped. To address suspected cross-contamination and a sequencing artifact, a later analysis removed roughly 640 highly shared, low-generation-probability nucleotide sequences. In a later analysis, a clonal expansion index was calculated for each public chain from normalized within-repertoire ranks of inferred template counts. A later analysis computed generation probabilities with a VDJ recombination model fitted to out-of-frame rearrangements, and checked the results against IGoR. In a later analysis, hypergeometric tests were used to score TCR-TCR, TCR-HLA and TCR-CMV co-occurrence, with a repertoire-size bias correction applied to TCR pairs. To estimate false discovery rates, a later analysis permuted the HLA or CMV assignments 20 times. In a later analysis, co-occurring TCRs were grouped using DBSCAN, with TCRdist sequence similarity added in when clustering inside HLA-allele-positive subsets. For co-occurrence clustering, repertoires with fewer than 30,000 or more than 120,000 public chains were excluded, along with roughly 5 repertoires with anomalous nucleotide sharing. The table was pulled from immuneACCESS by TCRdb, which kept in-frame rearrangements only. Such tables lose some clones; where checked, under half of the loss comes from unresolved V genes, and the rest has no known cause. From that table come the V and J calls and clone size; the DNA was used to work out D and trimming. The table for this sample lists 100,000 to 150,000 clones; approximately 84% of them were counted only once. The ten largest make up approximately 2.8% of the sample.

This specimen comes from a study of cytomegalovirus exposure and HLA in healthy donors (dated 2017 in TCRdb). Background on the whole study: An earlier analysis of several hundred of the donors reported about 290 Gb of sequence data and roughly 100 million unique TCR beta sequences from about 180 million T cells. Roughly 300 gigabases of sequencing data and around 85 million unique TCR sequences made up an early release that covered several hundred HLA-typed donors. Of the 350 to 400 genotyped donors, 65% to 90% fell in the genetic ancestry cluster associated with self-reported Caucasian donors. The study was designed to test whether signatures of past pathogen exposure could be identified by cataloging public T cell receptors. The study profiled the T cell repertoires of about 640 subjects by immunosequencing and related them to cytomegalovirus serostatus. In addition to the first cohort of 500 to 850 subjects, a separate validation cohort of around 110 different subjects was used. To predict cytomegalovirus infection status, the study combined high-throughput TCR immunosequencing, statistical association of individual TCRs with disease status, and machine learning. A later analysis re-analyzed previously published TCR beta repertoires from roughly 600 donors and added high-resolution HLA genotyping to study TCR occurrence patterns. Rather than drawing on any new phenotypic data, the later analysis identified candidate immune exposures from TCR beta sequences and the way those sequences occurred across donors. An earlier analysis of 587 of the donors used high-throughput TCR beta sequencing to judge whether each TCR beta V gene segment behaved as functional or pseudogenic. Donor age, sex, ethnicity and CMV serostatus were compiled alongside the repertoire data. A later genetic analysis used genome-wide SNP genotypes for 398 of the 666 donors, treating that subset as a discovery cohort. Every discovery cohort repertoire had been produced on one sequencing platform. Class I and class II HLA loci were covered by the typing at four-digit resolution. Typing coverage differed by locus: A, B, C, DRB1 and DQB1 were typed in roughly 620-640 donors, DQA1 in 500 to 550, DPA1 in 600 to 610, and DPB1 in just under 480. A handful of DR-DQ haplotypes were treated as single units for association and clustering because of strong linkage in the cohort. Among over 350 genotyped donors of the cohort, an average of 235,054 unique TCR beta nucleotide sequences were sequenced per donor, about a sixth of them non-productive. Findings and caveats that apply to the study as a whole: In a later analysis, 16,951 TCR beta sequences were associated with specific HLA alleles at a false discovery rate of 0.05. According to the authors, the approach could potentially be generalized to other disease states and immunological phenotypes. A group of highly shared sequence variants was considered likely to be a technical artifact of the sequencing pipeline. Because HLA typing was missing for some donors at each locus, association tests included only the typed subset. CMV serostatus was the only immune exposure information available for the cohort. The 87-base-pair reads could not distinguish some IMGT-functional V segments, including TRBV6-2 and TRBV6-3, so those segments were excluded. Assigning TCR associations to individual alleles was difficult when HLA alleles, especially DR and DQ, strongly co-occurred. In this cohort, only TCR beta chains were sequenced, and detectable features were limited by the absence of alpha or paired-chain data. Cytomegalovirus status was reported to be diagnosed by the classifier with high specificity and sensitivity in both the original and validation cohorts. A later genetic analysis reported fewer N-insertions in productive TCRs among donors in an Asian-associated ancestry cluster than the approximately 670-donor mean. In a later analysis, most CMV-associated TCR beta chains were found to appear HLA-restricted, with HLA associations seemingly driven largely by CMV exposure. The presence/absence analyses assumed that sequencing depth was roughly uniform across donors, and that assumption may not be true. A later analysis found that TCR association rates varied across HLA loci, with DRB1 alleles showing the most associated TCRs and HLA-C alleles the fewest. A later analysis reported that several top co-occurrence clusters appeared linked to parvovirus B19, influenza, CMV and Epstein-Barr virus. A further reported finding was that TCR beta sequences accurately predicted the HLA-A and HLA-B alleles for most subjects in the first cohort. In a later analysis, HLA-associated TCR beta chains showed more clonal expansion and lower generation probabilities than non-associated chains that were equally common. An association between a missense DCLRE1C variant and V-gene and J-gene trimming of TCR beta chains was found in a later genetic analysis and replicated in an independent cohort. A few of the identified cytomegalovirus-associated TCR beta chains were confirmed in vitro to be specific for cytomegalovirus antigens. Most TCR sequences were seen in very few donors, while some public TCRs were found in many individuals. In an earlier analysis of some 500 of the donors, most TCR beta V segments appeared in productive rearrangements about 90% or about 30% of the time, broadly matching IMGT annotations. A total of about 180 TCR beta chains were listed by the study as associated with cytomegalovirus. Correlated functional status among segregating V segments might be attributable to linkage disequilibrium, but an unknown experimental factor could not be ruled out. Because counts were too low, some 17 rarely observed V segments, including chromosome 9 orphons, were excluded from the earlier analysis of several hundred of the donors.

The cohort comprised 666 healthy bone marrow donors. Cohort members were all nominally healthy when sampled, although unrecorded immune exposures were likely present. The donor tested CMV seronegative and was one of the 352 seronegative cohort members. Each donor provided a peripheral blood sample, and peripheral blood mononuclear cells were used for TCR beta sequencing. The Qiagen DNeasy Blood Extraction Kit was used to extract genomic DNA from the blood cell samples. Recombination connected TRBV6-1 to TRBJ1-2, with 10 junctional bases fitting TRBD1. The sample consisted of PBMCs. This clonotype was sampled from a boy between 2 and 10 years old in good health and CMV-seronegative. The DNA is TGTGCCAGCAGGCCGGGACAGGGGAGCTATGGCTACACCTTC. Its coded protein is CASRPGQGSYGYTF.